This TCR beta chain was identified in a study of blood T cell repertoires in COVID-19. In the study overall: COVID-19 samples collected from the United States, Italy and Spain covered acute and convalescent phases. PBMCs, B-cell-depleted T cells, or T cells provided the cDNA or gDNA that made up the material.

Concerning this clone itself: A read error is possible here, since a much larger clone lies one base away. Other DNA sequences within the sample encode an identical CDR3.

Germline loops: CDR1 MNHEY, CDR2 SVGAGI. With 2 bases removed from V and 1 base from J, the gap between germline ends came to 5 bases. CDR3 length equals 13 residues. In the original analysis: Amplification of reference gene primers was used by the study to estimate nucleated cell counts. The assay was immunoSEQ multiplex PCR, and TCRdb's table has in-frame clones only and misses some. The D gene and trimming were derived from the DNA, and the V and J assignments and clone size from that table. The sample shows about 190,000 clones, more than 85% of them seen only once. The sequencing input was peripheral blood. This clonotype originated in a man aged 25 to 40 with acute or convalescent COVID-19. The V and J genes are TRBV6-5 and TRBJ1-1; D is undetermined. DNA of the CDR3: TGTGCCAGCAGTTACCGGGGGAACACTGAAGCTTTCTTT. It codes for CASSYRGNTEAFF.